The entry below gives a single T cell receptor beta chain sequence along with its context. The antigen remains undetermined. The data were obtained in a study of cytomegalovirus exposure and HLA in healthy donors. Overall study: The approximately 130 validation repertoires and the roughly 680 first-cohort repertoires shared a platform, a later analysis reported.

V lost 5 bases and J lost 2; bases outside the gene matches: 13. Germline assignment: CDR1 SGHAT and CDR2 FQDESV (reference sequence). This CDR3 is 17 amino acids long. Method: immunoSEQ multiplex PCR; TCRdb's copy keeps in-frame clones and lacks some. The table shows under 200,000 clones, with 75% to 95% occurring only once. The donors belonged to the approximately 110-subject validation cohort, separate from the roughly 710-subject first cohort. The study's findings and limits: The study recorded 150 to 200 TCR beta chains that were cytomegalovirus-associated.

This clonotype was obtained from a woman under 30 in good health and CMV-seropositive. The chain has TRBV11-1 and TRBJ1-2, with 8 bases aligning to TRBD1. The sample taken for sequencing was PBMCs. In DNA, the CDR3 is TGTGCCAGCAGCCTCGCGGGAACCAGGGGGCCGAACTATGGCTACACCTTC. Translation gives CASSLAGTRGPNYGYTF.